This T cell receptor (beta chain) emerged from a study of blood T cell repertoires in COVID-19. Profiled with immunoSEQ multiplex PCR; TCRdb holds only in-frame clones, not every one. The sample consists of 100,000 to 150,000 clones, about 91% of them appearing once. The CDR3 contains 15 residues. J gave up 6 bases and V 4 bases, and 11 bases lay outside the gene matches. Germline lookup yields CDR1 SGDLS and CDR2 YYNGEE. The TCR sequence derives from a man aged 50 or older with acute or convalescent COVID-19. The specimen was peripheral blood. The chain has TRBV9 and TRBJ1-2; 8 bases are shared with TRBD1. The CDR3 region has the DNA TGTGCCAGCAGCTCCCCCCGGTTACAGGGGGATGGCTACACCTTC. This encodes CASSSPRLQGDGYTF.